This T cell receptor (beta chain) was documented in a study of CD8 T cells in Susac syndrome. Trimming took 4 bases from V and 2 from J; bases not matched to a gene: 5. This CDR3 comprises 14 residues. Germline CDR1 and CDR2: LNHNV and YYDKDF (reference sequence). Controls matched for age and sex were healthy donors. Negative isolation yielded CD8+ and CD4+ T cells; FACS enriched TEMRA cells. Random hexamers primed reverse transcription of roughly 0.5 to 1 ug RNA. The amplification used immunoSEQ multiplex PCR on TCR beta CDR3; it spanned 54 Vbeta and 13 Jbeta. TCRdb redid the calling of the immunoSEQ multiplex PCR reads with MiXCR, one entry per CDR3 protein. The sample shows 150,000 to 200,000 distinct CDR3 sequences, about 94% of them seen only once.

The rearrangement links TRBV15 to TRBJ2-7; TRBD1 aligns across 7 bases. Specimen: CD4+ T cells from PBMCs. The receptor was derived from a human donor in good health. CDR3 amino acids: CATSITGVAYEQYF. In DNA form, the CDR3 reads TGTGCCACCAGCATTACAGGGGTCGCCTACGAGCAGTACTTC.